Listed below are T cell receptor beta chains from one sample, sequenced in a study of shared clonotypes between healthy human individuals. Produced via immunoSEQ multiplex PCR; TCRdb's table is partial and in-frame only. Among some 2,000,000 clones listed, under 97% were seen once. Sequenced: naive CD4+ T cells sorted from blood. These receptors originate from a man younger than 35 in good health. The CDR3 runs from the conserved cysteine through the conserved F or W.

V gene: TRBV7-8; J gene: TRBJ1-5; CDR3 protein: CASSLAVRHLQEDKPQHF
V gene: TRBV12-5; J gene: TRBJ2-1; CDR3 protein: CASGLVLASGTTEQFF
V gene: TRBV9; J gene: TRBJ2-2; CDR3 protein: CASSVVPTSGAAGELFF
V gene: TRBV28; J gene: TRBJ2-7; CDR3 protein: CASSLRGGLAYEQYF
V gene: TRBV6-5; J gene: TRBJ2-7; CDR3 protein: CASSLTTGLYEQYF
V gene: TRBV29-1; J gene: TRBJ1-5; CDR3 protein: CSVAGPGQPQHF
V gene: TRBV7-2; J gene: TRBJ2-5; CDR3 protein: CASSFGTSGSTVTQYF
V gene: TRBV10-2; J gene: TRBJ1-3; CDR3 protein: CASSEGYTIYF
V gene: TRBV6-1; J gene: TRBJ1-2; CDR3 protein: CAGLGQGNGYTF
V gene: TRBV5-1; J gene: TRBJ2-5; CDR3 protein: CASSTGRGKETQYF
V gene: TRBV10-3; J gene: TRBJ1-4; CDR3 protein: CAISEGGNEKLFF
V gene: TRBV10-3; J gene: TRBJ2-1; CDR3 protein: CAIRTTTQGTSYNEQFF
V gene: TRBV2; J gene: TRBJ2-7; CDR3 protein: CASGEDGTSRPYEQYF
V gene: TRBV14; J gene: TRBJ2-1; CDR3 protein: CASSRRGPTFNEQFF
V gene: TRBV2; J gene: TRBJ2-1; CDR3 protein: CASSVATDEQFF
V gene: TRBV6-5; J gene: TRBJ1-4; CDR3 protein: CASSLTGGGEKLFF
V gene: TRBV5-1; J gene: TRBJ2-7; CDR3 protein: CASSKRTDETKEQYF
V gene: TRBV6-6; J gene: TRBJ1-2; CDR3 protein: CASSRQGQSNYGYTF
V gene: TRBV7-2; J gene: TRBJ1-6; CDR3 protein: CASSLVWDNNSPLHF
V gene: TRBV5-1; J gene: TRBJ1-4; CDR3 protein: CASSLGTGGANNEKLFF
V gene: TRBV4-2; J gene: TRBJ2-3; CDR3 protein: CASSLPPGQGALTDTQYF
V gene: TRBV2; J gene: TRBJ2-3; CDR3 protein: CASHIEAIPDTQYF
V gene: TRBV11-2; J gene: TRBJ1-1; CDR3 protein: CASRSDPGTGDTEAFF
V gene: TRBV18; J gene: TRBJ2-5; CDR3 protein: CASSPRLGAEQETQYF
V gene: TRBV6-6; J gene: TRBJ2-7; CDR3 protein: CASSSIRGAREQYF
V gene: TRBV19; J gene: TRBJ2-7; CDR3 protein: CASSMTGVEQYF
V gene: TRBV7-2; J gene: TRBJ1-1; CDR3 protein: CASSLAPGNTEAFF
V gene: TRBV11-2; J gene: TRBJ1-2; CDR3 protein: CASTPGTGGSYGYTF
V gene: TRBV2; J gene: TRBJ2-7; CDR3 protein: CASSPSDRGLEQYF
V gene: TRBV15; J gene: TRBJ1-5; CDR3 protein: CATSPLPRGTAYSNQPQHF
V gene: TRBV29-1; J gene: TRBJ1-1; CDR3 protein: CSADRVGTEAFF
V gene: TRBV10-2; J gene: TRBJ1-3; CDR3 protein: CASSDGGLGNTIYF
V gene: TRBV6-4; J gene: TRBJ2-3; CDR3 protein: CASSKDSVTDTQYF
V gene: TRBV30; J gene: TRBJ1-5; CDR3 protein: CAWSAGDQPQHF
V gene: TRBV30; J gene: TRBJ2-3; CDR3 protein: CAWSLTSGGSTDTQYF
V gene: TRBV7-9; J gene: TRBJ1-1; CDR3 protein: CASSLAQGGGNTEAFF
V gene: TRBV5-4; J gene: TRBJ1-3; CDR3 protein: CASSFGGGSTIYF
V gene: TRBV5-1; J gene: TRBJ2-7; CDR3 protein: CASSLVPGQGNEQYF
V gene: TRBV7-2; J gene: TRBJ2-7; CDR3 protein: CASSSRDAYEQYF
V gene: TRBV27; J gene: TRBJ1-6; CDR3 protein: CASSFTGQAPWNSPLHF
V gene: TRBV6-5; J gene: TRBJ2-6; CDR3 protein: CASSYPMGGGANVLTF
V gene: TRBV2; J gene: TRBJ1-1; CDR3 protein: CASMGEAGNEAFF
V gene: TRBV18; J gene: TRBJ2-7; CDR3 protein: CASSPPGNSYEQYF
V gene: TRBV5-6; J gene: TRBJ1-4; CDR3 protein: CASSPFLGKYKEKLFF
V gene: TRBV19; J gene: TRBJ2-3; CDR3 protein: CASSIGKGGDTQYF
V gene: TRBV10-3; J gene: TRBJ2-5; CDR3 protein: CAISESRRVAGEETQYF
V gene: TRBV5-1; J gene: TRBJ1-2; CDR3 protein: CASSSQGTWGYTF
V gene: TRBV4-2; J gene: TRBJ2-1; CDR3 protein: CASSTRLADSYNEQFF
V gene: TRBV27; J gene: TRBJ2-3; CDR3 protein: CASSSITSILDTDTQYF
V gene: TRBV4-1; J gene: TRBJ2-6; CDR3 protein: CASSQAMRTGDGANVLTF
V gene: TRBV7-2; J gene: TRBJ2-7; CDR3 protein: CASSPSAGYEQYF
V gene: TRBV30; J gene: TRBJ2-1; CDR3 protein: CAWSPGLAGGNEQFF